This record concerns one TCR beta chain sequence. Its specificity is unknown. The data belong to a study of blood T cells in healthy people across ages. Study-level results: Diversity of TCR beta per million T cells declined in a roughly linear way with age.

Together with a sample-barcoded 5' primer, a J-beta primer mix was included in a second PCR lasting about 7 to 11 cycles. All samples gave at least 2.5 million CDR3-containing paired-end reads. Via MiXCR, TCRdb re-called the 5' RACE reads, giving one row per CDR3 protein. This table has over 950,000 distinct CDR3 sequences, roughly two fifths appearing once. With 2 bases removed from V and 0 bases from J, the gap between germline ends came to 11 bases. The CDR3 contains 15 residues. The genes are TRBV12-3 or TRBV12-4 and TRBJ2-7; unclear D gene. This sequence was found in a young man in good health. The sequenced sample was blood. The CDR3 bases are TGTGCCAGCAGTTTAATTGCAGTCCTCTCCTACGAGCAGTACTTC. Translation: CASSLIAVLSYEQYF.